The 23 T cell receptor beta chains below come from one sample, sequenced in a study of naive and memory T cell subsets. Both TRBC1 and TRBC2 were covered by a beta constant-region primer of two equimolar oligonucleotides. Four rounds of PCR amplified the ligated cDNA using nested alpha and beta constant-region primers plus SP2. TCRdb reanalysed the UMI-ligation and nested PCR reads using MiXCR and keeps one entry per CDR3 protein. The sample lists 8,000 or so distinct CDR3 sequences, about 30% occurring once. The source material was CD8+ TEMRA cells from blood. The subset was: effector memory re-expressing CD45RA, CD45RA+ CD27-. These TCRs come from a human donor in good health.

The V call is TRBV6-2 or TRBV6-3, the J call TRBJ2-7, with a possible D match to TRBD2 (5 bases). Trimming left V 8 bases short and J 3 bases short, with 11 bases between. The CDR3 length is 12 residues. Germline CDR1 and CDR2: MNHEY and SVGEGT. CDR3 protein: CASRTLGYEQYF. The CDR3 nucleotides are TGTGCCAGCCGGACTCTAGGCTACGAGCAGTACTTC.

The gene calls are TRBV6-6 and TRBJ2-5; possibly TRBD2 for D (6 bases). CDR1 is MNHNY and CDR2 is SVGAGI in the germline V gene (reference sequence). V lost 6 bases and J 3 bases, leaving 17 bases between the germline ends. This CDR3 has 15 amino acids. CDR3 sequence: CASREGFSRKETQYF. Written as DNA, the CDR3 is TGTGCCAGCAGGGAGGGATTTTCTAGGAAAGAGACCCAGTACTTC.

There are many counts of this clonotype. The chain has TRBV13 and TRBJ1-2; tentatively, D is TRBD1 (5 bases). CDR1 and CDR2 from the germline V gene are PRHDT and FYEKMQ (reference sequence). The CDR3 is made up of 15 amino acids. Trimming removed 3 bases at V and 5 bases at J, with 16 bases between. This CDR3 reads CASSFLQGDGYGYTF. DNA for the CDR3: TGTGCCAGCAGCTTTCTTCAAGGGGATGGTTATGGCTACACCTTC.

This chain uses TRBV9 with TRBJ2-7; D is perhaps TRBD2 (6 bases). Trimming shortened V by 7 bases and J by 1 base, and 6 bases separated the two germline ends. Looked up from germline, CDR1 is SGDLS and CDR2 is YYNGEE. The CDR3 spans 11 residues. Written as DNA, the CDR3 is TGTGCCAGCGGGACTTCCTACGAGCAGTACTTC. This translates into CASGTSYEQYF.

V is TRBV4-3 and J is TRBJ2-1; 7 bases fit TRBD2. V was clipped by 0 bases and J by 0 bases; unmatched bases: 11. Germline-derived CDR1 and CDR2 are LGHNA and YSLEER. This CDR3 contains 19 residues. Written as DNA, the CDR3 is TGCGCCAGCAGCCAAGATGGATCGGCTAGCGGTAGCTCCTACAATGAGCAGTTCTTC. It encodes CASSQDGSASGSSYNEQFF.

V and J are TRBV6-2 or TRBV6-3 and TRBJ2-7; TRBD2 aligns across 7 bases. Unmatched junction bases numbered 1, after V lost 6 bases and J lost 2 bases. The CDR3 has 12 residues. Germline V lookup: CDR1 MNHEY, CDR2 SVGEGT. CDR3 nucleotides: TGTGCCAGCAGGACTAGCCCCTACGAGCAGTACTTC. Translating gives CASRTSPYEQYF.

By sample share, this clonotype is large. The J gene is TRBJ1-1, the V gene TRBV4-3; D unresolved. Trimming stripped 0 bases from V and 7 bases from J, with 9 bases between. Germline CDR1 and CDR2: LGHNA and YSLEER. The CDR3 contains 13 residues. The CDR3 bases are TGCGCCAGCAGCCAAGAAGCCCAGTATGAAGCTTTCTTT. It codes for CASSQEAQYEAFF.

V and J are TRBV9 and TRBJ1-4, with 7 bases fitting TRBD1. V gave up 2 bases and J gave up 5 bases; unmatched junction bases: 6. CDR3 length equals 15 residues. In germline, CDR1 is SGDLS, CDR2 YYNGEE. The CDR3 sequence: CASSVQGGKNEKLFF. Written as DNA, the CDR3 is TGTGCCAGCAGCGTGCAGGGGGGTAAGAATGAAAAACTGTTTTTT.

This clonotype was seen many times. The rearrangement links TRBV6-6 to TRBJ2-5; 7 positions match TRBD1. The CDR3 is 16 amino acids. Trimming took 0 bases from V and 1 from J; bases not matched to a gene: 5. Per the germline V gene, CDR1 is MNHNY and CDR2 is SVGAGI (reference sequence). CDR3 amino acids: CASSYSVGTVQETQYF. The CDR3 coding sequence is TGTGCCAGCAGTTACTCGGTAGGGACAGTCCAAGAGACCCAGTACTTC.

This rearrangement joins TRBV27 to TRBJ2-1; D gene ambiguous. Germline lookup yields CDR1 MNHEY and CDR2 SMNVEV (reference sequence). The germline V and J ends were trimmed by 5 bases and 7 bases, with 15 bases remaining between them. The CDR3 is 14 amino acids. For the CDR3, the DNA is TGTGCCAGCAGTAAAGGGAATAAGTGGAATGAGCAGTTCTTC. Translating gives CASSKGNKWNEQFF.

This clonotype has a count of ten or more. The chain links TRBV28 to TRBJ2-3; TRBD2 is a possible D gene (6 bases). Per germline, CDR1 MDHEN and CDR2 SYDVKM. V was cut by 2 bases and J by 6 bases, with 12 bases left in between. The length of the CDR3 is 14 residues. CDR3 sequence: CASSLMGGVDTQYF. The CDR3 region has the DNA TGTGCCAGCAGTTTAATGGGCGGGGTGGATACGCAGTATTTT. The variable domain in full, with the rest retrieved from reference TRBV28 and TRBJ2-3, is DVKVTQSSRYLVKRTGEKVFLECVQDMDHENMFWYRQDPGLGLRLIYFSYDVKMKEKGDIPEGYSVSREKKERFSLILESASTNQTSMYLCASSLMGGVDTQYFGPGTRLTVL.

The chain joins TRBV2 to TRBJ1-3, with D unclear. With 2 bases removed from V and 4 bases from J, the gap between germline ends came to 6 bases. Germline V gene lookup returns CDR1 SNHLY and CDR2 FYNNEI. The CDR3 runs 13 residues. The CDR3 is CASSEIYGNTIYF. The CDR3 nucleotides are TGTGCCAGCAGTGAAATTTACGGAAACACCATATATTTT.

DNA of the CDR3: TGTGCCAGCATGGAGCAACCGGCCACAGATACGCAGTATTTT. Residues: CASMEQPATDTQYF. The chain combines TRBV5-6 with TRBJ2-3, with D unclear. Germline lookup yields CDR1 SGHDT and CDR2 YYEEEE. The CDR3 sequence is 14 residues long. The ends were cut back, 6 bases at V and 2 bases at J, with 13 bases in the middle. Filled out from reference TRBV5-6 and TRBJ2-3, the complete variable domain reads DAGVTQSPTHLIKTRGQQVTLRCSPKSGHDTVSWYQQALGQGPQFIFQYYEEEERQRGNFPDRFSGHQFPNYSSELNVNALLLGDSALYLCASMEQPATDTQYFGPGTRLTVL.

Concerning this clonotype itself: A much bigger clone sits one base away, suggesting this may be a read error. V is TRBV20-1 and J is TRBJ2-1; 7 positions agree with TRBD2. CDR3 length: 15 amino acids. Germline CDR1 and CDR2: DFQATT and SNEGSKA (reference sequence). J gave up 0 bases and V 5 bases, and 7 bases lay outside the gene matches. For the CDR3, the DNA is TGCAGTGCTCTAGCGGAGCTCACCTCCTACAATGAGCAGTTCTTC. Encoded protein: CSALAELTSYNEQFF.

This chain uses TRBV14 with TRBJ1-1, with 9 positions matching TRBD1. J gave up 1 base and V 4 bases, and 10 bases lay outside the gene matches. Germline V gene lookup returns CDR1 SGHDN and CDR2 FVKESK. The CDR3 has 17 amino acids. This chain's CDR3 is CASSRADRGYRNTEAFF. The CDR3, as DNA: TGTGCCAGCAGCCGAGCGGACAGGGGCTACCGGAACACTGAAGCTTTCTTT.

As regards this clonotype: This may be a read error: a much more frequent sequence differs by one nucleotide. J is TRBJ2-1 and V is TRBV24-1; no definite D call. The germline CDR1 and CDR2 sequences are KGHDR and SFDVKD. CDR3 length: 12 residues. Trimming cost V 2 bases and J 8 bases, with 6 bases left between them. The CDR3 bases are TGTGCCACCAGTGATTGGTGGGATGAGCAGTTCTTC. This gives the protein CATSDWWDEQFF.

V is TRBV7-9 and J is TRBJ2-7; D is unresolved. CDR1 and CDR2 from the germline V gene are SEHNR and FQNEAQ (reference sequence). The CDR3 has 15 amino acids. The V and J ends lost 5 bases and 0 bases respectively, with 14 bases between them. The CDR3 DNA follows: TGTGCCAGCAGCCCTTGGGATCCCCCCTCCTACGAGCAGTACTTC. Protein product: CASSPWDPPSYEQYF.

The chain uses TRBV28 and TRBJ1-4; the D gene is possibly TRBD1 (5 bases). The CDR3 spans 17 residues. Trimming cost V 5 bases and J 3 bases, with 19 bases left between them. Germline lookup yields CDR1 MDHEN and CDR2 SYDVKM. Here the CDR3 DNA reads TGTGCCAGCAGTCCCCCCATGCTGGGACGGGCTAATGAAAAACTGTTTTTT. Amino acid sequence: CASSPPMLGRANEKLFF.

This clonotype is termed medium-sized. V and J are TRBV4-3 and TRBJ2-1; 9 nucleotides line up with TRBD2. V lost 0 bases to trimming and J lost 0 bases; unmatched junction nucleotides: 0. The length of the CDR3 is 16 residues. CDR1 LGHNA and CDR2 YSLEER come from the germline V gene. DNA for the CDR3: TGCGCCAGCAGCCAAGATAGCGGGAGCTCCTACAATGAGCAGTTCTTC. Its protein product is CASSQDSGSSYNEQFF.

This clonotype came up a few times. The CDR3 is CASSVVTGGVKYF. CDR3 in DNA: TGTGCCAGCAGCGTAGTGACAGGGGGCGTGAAGTACTTC. The chain carries TRBV13 and TRBJ2-7; 10 nucleotides agree with TRBD1. Unmatched junction bases numbered 9, after V lost 5 bases and J lost 11 bases. Germline lookup yields CDR1 PRHDT and CDR2 FYEKMQ (reference sequence). The CDR3 is 13 residues long. The full variable domain, completed using reference TRBV13 and TRBJ2-7, is AAGVIQSPRHLIKEKRETATLKCYPIPRHDTVYWYQQGPGQDPQFLISFYEKMQSDKGSIPDRFSAQQFSDYHSELNMSSLELGDSALYFCASSVVTGGVKYFGPGTRLTVT.

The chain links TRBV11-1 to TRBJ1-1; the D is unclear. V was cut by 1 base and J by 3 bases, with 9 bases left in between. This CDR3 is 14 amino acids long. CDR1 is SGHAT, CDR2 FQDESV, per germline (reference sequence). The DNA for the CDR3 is TGTGCCAGCAGCTTAGATTGGCTTGACACTGAAGCTTTCTTT. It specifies CASSLDWLDTEAFF. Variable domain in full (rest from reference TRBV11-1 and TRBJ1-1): EAEVAQSPRYKITEKSQAVAFWCDPISGHATLYWYRQILGQGPELLVQFQDESVVDDSQLPKDRFSAERLKGVDSTLKIQPAELGDSAMYLCASSLDWLDTEAFFGQGTRLTVV.

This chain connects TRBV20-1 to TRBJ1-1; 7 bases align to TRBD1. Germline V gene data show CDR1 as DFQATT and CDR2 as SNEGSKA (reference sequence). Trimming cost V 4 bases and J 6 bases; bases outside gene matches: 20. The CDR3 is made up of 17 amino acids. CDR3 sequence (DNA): TGCAGTGCTATGACTCCCGAGGGGGCCTGGGGGTTTTCTGAAGCTTTCTTT. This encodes CSAMTPEGAWGFSEAFF.

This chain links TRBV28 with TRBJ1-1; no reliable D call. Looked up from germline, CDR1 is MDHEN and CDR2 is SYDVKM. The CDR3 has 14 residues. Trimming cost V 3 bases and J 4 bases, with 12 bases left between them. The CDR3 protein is CASSLGGVGTEAFF. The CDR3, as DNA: TGTGCCAGCAGTTTGGGTGGGGTGGGCACTGAAGCTTTCTTT.